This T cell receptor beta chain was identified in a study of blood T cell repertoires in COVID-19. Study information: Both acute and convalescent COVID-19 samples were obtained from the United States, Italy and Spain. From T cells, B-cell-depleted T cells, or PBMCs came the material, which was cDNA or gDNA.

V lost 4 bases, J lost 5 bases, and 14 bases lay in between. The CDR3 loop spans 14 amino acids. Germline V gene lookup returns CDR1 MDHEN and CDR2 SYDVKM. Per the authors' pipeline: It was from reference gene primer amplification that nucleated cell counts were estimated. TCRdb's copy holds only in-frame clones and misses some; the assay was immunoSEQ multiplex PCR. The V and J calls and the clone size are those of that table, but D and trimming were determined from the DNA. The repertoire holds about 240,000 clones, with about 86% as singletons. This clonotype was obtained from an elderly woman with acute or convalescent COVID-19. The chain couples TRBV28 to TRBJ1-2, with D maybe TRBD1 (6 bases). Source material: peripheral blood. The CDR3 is CASSSSRTVYGYTF. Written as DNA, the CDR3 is TGTGCCAGCAGTTCCTCACGGACAGTTTATGGCTACACCTTC.